This passage covers 14 T cell receptor beta chains from one sample sequenced in a study of T-cell memory formation after mild COVID-19. TCRdb called the 5' RACE reads again in MiXCR, with one record for every CDR3 protein. This sample has about 90,000 distinct CDR3 sequences; about 13% occur once, and the top ten carry around 27%. Specimen: PBMCs or a T cell subset sorted from them (not recorded which). These receptors were collected from an adult woman who had mild COVID-19 (a few samples of this study predate the infection). Cell type and time point are not known.

This sequence joins TRBV27 and TRBJ2-7; D remains unclear. Looked up from germline, CDR1 is MNHEY and CDR2 is SMNVEV (reference sequence). The V gene lost 0 bases and the J gene lost 4 bases, with 7 bases spanning the gap. The CDR3 loop spans 13 amino acids. CDR3 protein: CASSLSWLYEQYF. Written as DNA, the CDR3 is TGTGCCAGCAGTTTATCGTGGCTATACGAGCAGTACTTC.

The V gene is TRBV9, the J gene TRBJ2-1, with 9 bases fitting TRBD2. Germline-derived CDR1 and CDR2 are SGDLS and YYNGEE. The CDR3 runs to 15 residues. V lost 3 bases and J lost 0; bases outside the gene matches: 1. The CDR3 here is CASSGSGSSYNEQFF. CDR3 coding DNA: TGTGCCAGCAGCGGTAGCGGGAGCTCCTACAATGAGCAGTTCTTC.

The V gene is TRBV24-1, the J gene TRBJ2-1, with 14 bases lining up with TRBD2. The CDR3 length is 17 residues. The V segment lost 3 bases and the J segment 4 bases; nucleotides outside the gene matches: 4. In germline, CDR1 is KGHDR, CDR2 SFDVKD. CDR3 DNA: TGTGCCACCAGTGATCAGACTAGCGGGAGGGTTTACAATGAGCAGTTCTTC. Protein product: CATSDQTSGRVYNEQFF.

As for this clonotype: The junction does not match germline at one end; this may be a read error. The V and J genes are TRBV7-8 and TRBJ2-3, with a possible D match to TRBD2 (6 bases). Germline V lookup: CDR1 SGHVS, CDR2 FQNEAQ. This CDR3 spans 16 amino acids. CDR3 loop: CASSLQEGGMTDKQYF. CDR3 nucleotides: TGTGCCAGCAGCTTACAGGAGGGTGGGATGACAGATAAGCAGTATTTT.

The chain combines TRBV7-9 with TRBJ2-3; D may be TRBD1 (6 bases). In germline, CDR1 is SEHNR, CDR2 FQNEAQ (reference sequence). CDR3 length equals 13 residues. Trimming took off 5 bases at V and 4 bases at J, with 10 bases between the two ends. For the CDR3, the DNA is TGTGCCAGCAGCCCTACAGGGTCAGATACGCAGTATTTT. Its protein product is CASSPTGSDTQYF. The full variable domain, with the rest looked up from reference TRBV7-9 and TRBJ2-3, is DTGVSQNPRHKITKRGQNVTFRCDPISEHNRLYWYRQTLGQGPEFLTYFQNEAQLEKSRLLSDRFSAERPKGSFSTLEIQRTEQGDSAMYLCASSPTGSDTQYFGPGTRLTVL.

V is TRBV4-2 and J is TRBJ2-5; 10 positions match TRBD2. Trimming cost V 1 base and J 3 bases; bases outside gene matches: 5. CDR1 is LGHNA and CDR2 is YNFKEQ in the germline V gene. The CDR3 contains 16 residues. The CDR3 region is CASSQGGLAGEETQYF. Written as DNA, the CDR3 is TGTGCCAGCAGCCAAGGTGGGCTAGCGGGAGAAGAGACCCAGTACTTC.

This clonotype was seen more than once but under ten times. This chain connects TRBV27 to TRBJ2-2; TRBD2 aligns across 8 bases. The length of the CDR3 is 17 residues. Germline V CDR1 and CDR2: MNHEY, SMNVEV (reference sequence). Trimming took 4 bases from V and 7 from J; bases not matched to a gene: 14. The DNA for the CDR3 is TGTGCCAGCAGTTATACGAGCGGGACTAGTTTTCTCGGGGAGCTGTTTTTT. Translation gives CASSYTSGTSFLGELFF.

There are a few counts of this clonotype. The chain recombines TRBV4-3 with TRBJ2-7; 9 positions match TRBD1. The CDR3 loop spans 15 amino acids. The germline CDR1 and CDR2 sequences are LGHNA and YSLEER. The J segment lost 6 bases and the V segment lost 3 bases, leaving 9 bases of the junction unmatched. Here the CDR3 reads CASSQPGQGYSEQYF. The CDR3 DNA follows: TGCGCCAGCAGCCAGCCGGGACAGGGATATTCCGAGCAGTACTTC.

The chain is built from TRBV5-1 and TRBJ2-1, with D unresolved. Deletions cut 1 base from V and 5 bases from J, with 10 bases between. The CDR3 length is 14 residues. Looked up from germline, CDR1 is SGHRS and CDR2 is YFSETQ. CDR3 coding DNA: TGCGCCAGCAGCTTGCCCCTCCTGGACAATGAGCAGTTCTTC. Its translation: CASSLPLLDNEQFF.

The CDR3 DNA is TGTGCCAGCAGCACGGCCGACGGTAATGAGCAGTTCTTC. Residues: CASSTADGNEQFF. V is TRBV7-8 and J is TRBJ2-1; D ambiguous. Germline V CDR1 and CDR2: SGHVS, FQNEAQ. The CDR3 contains 13 residues. With 5 bases removed from V and 7 bases from J, the gap between germline ends came to 12 bases. Using reference TRBV7-8 and TRBJ2-1 for the parts outside the CDR3, the full variable domain is GAGVSQSPRYKVAKRGQDVALRCDPISGHVSLFWYQQALGQGPEFLTYFQNEAQLDKSGLPSDRFFAERPEGSVSTLKIQRTQQEDSAVYLCASSTADGNEQFFGPGTRLTVL.

The chain carries TRBV24-1 and TRBJ2-1; 8 bases line up with TRBD1. The CDR3 spans 14 residues. With V trimmed by 2 bases and J by 10 bases, 6 bases remained unmatched. CDR1 and CDR2 from the germline V gene are KGHDR and SFDVKD. The DNA of the CDR3 is TGTGCCACCAGTGATTGGACAGGGCTAGGGGAGCAGTTCTTC. Protein product: CATSDWTGLGEQFF.

CDR3 in amino acids: CASNSGSVTDTQYF. Written as DNA, the CDR3 is TGCGCCAGCAATAGCGGAAGCGTCACAGATACGCAGTATTTT. V is TRBV5-1 and J is TRBJ2-3; maybe TRBD2 (6 bases). The V end lost 6 bases, the J end lost 2 bases, and 13 bases lay between the germline ends. Germline assignment: CDR1 SGHRS and CDR2 YFSETQ. The CDR3 is 14 amino acids.

This clonotype was seen only a few times. The V and J genes are TRBV5-1 and TRBJ2-5; possible D gene TRBD1, 6 bases. The V end lost 4 bases, the J end lost 7 bases, and 17 bases lay between the germline ends. This CDR3 has 14 residues. The V gene's germline CDR1 is SGHRS and CDR2 YFSETQ. In nucleotides, the CDR3 is TGCGCCAGCAGCAGTTGGACAGAATCGATGACCCAGTACTTC. Translation gives CASSSWTESMTQYF.

The CDR3 coding sequence is TGCAGTGCTAGGAGGACAGGGAGGGATCAGCCCCAGCATTTT. Protein: CSARRTGRDQPQHF. The V and J genes are TRBV20-1 and TRBJ1-5; 8 positions match TRBD1. Germline values: CDR1 DFQATT, CDR2 SNEGSKA (reference sequence). The CDR3 has 14 residues. J was trimmed by 5 bases and V by 3 bases; bases with no gene match: 6.